This T cell receptor beta chain was sequenced during a study of shared clonotypes between healthy human individuals. The overall study: Ranging from 18 to 49 in age, donors were a couple of women and a few men. Three plates were used per donor for CD4 naive, three for CD4 memory, two for CD8 naive and one for CD8 memory.

Trimming removed 0 bases from V and 2 bases from J, with 15 bases in between. The CDR3 length is 17 residues. Germline V lookup: CDR1 WNHNN, CDR2 SYGVQD (reference sequence). Naive CD8 isolation took CD45RO-negative cells positively selected for CCR7 and excluded terminally differentiated effector memory CD45RA+ cells. Concerning this clone itself: What it binds is not known.

The data were produced by immunoSEQ multiplex PCR, yet TCRdb's version contains in-frame clones alone and is incomplete. The data hold over 2 million clones, with roughly 95% observed a single time. Study observations and caveats: Clonotype sharing among the donors was expected to vary with sequencing depth.

The material sequenced was naive CD8+ T cells sorted from blood. The gene calls are TRBV10-1 and TRBJ2-3; TRBD1 might be the D (6 bases). This TCR came from a man aged 18 to 30 in good health. The CDR3 here is CASSESPGHDLTDTQYF. In nucleotides, the CDR3 is TGCGCCAGCAGTGAGTCTCCGGGACACGACCTCACAGATACGCAGTATTTT.